Listed here are 13 T cell receptor beta chains from one sample, sequenced in a study of blood T cell repertoires in COVID-19. Clones were read by immunoSEQ multiplex PCR, and TCRdb kept only the in-frame ones, dropping some. The sample lists around 170,000 clones, 88% occurring once. The specimen was peripheral blood. All receptors derive from a man in his sixties with acute or convalescent COVID-19.

The chain is built from TRBV25-1 and TRBJ2-2; D is uncertain. The V and J ends lost 8 bases and 3 bases respectively, with 7 bases between them. The germline V gene encodes CDR1 MGHDK and CDR2 SYGVNS. CDR3 length equals 12 residues. The CDR3 region has the DNA TGTGCCAGCTCTCCCTACACCGGGGAGCTGTTTTTT. This gives the protein CASSPYTGELFF.

This clone was recorded once. This chain uses TRBV7-8 with TRBJ2-2; 7 bases match TRBD1. CDR3 size: 14 residues. The V segment lost 5 bases and the J segment 6 bases; nucleotides outside the gene matches: 6. The germline gives CDR1 SGHVS, CDR2 FQNEAQ. CDR3 protein: CASSPDRAAGELFF. For the CDR3, the DNA is TGTGCCAGCAGCCCAGACAGGGCAGCCGGGGAGCTGTTTTTT.

The V gene is TRBV7-2, the J gene TRBJ2-5; 11 nucleotides agree with TRBD2. V lost 3 bases to trimming and J lost 5 bases; unmatched junction nucleotides: 2. CDR3 length: 14 residues. Per the germline V gene, CDR1 is SGHTA and CDR2 is FQGNSA. CDR3: CASSLTSGKETQYF. CDR3 nucleotide sequence: TGTGCCAGCAGCTTGACTAGCGGGAAGGAGACCCAGTACTTC.

The chain links TRBV14 to TRBJ2-5; TRBD2 matches at 13 bases. V lost 4 bases, J lost 4 bases, and 6 bases stayed unmatched. The CDR3 is 16 amino acids. CDR1 and CDR2 (germline): SGHDN, FVKESK. CDR3 protein: CASSPTSGRAVETQYF. DNA of the CDR3: TGTGCCAGCAGCCCCACTAGCGGGAGGGCCGTAGAGACCCAGTACTTC.

The rearrangement joins TRBV7-9 to TRBJ2-7; 7 bases align to TRBD2. This CDR3 region has 12 residues. Germline-derived CDR1 and CDR2 are SEHNR and FQNEAQ (reference sequence). V lost 4 bases to trimming and J lost 7 bases; unmatched junction nucleotides: 4. CDR3 amino acids: CASSSPGREQYV. CDR3 sequence (DNA): TGTGCCAGCAGCTCCCCCGGGAGGGAGCAGTACGTC.

V usage is TRBV7-3 and J usage is TRBJ1-2, with TRBD1 identical over 8 bases. Trimming cost V 2 bases and J 3 bases; bases outside gene matches: 2. CDR3 length: 14 residues. From germline, CDR1 is SGHTA and CDR2 FQGTGA. This CDR3 reads CASSLSGGDYGYTF. The CDR3 DNA sequence: TGTGCCAGCAGCTTATCAGGGGGCGACTATGGCTACACCTTC.

A remark on this clone: Other DNA sequences in this specimen translate into the identical CDR3. CDR3 region: CASSPDRNYGYTF. The CDR3 DNA reads as TGTGCCAGCTCGCCGGACAGAAACTATGGCTACACCTTC. This chain joins TRBV18 and TRBJ1-2, with D tentatively TRBD1 (6 bases). From germline, CDR1 is KGHSH and CDR2 LQKENI. The germline V and J ends were trimmed by 6 bases and 2 bases, with 10 bases remaining between them. This CDR3 has 13 amino acids.

V gene TRBV19 combines with J gene TRBJ1-2; tentative D call: TRBD1 (5 bases). CDR1 LNHDA and CDR2 SQIVND come from the germline V gene (reference sequence). The CDR3 consists of 11 residues. V was cut by 6 bases and J by 5 bases, with 7 bases left in between. The CDR3 DNA reads TGTGCCAGTAGGACAGTATATGGCTACACCTTC. It codes for CASRTVYGYTF.

The chain employs TRBV30 and TRBJ1-4, with a tentative D call TRBD1 (6 bases). V was shortened by 0 bases and J by 0 bases, with 8 bases between the two germline ends. Germline CDR1 is GTSNPN and CDR2 is SVGIG (reference sequence). The CDR3 has 15 amino acids. This CDR3 reads CAWSVGQPTNEKLFF. CDR3 in DNA: TGTGCCTGGAGTGTCGGACAGCCAACTAATGAAAAACTGTTTTTT.

V is TRBV5-1 and J is TRBJ1-2, with 7 bases aligning to TRBD1. In germline, CDR1 is SGHRS, CDR2 YFSETQ. The CDR3 is made up of 15 amino acids. The ends lost 5 bases at V and 1 base at J; junction bases unmatched: 8. CDR3 loop: CASSADRLDNYGYTF. CDR3 nucleotide sequence: TGCGCCAGCAGTGCGGACAGGCTCGATAACTATGGCTACACCTTC.

The chain uses TRBV18 and TRBJ1-3; D is uncertain. Trimming removed 5 bases from V and 4 bases from J, with 15 bases in between. CDR1 is KGHSH and CDR2 is LQKENI in the germline V gene. The CDR3 is 15 amino acids. The CDR3 DNA sequence: TGTGCCAGCTCATCCAGGAGGGCGTTGGGAAACACCATATATTTT. Amino acids: CASSSRRALGNTIYF. Combining the CDR3 with reference TRBV18 and TRBJ1-3 gives the whole variable domain NAGVMQNPRHLVRRRGQEARLRCSPMKGHSHVYWYRQLPEEGLKFMVYLQKENIIDESGMPKERFSAEFPKEGPSILRIQQVVRGDSAAYFCASSSRRALGNTIYFGEGSWLTVV.

This chain uses TRBV6-5 with TRBJ2-1; 8 positions match TRBD2. V was clipped by 5 bases and J by 6 bases; unmatched bases: 9. Germline V gene data show CDR1 as MNHEY and CDR2 as SVGAGI. This CDR3 is built from 15 residues. This chain's CDR3 is CASSTEGLVGNEQFF. The DNA for the CDR3 is TGTGCCAGCAGTACAGAGGGACTAGTTGGCAATGAGCAGTTCTTC.

This clone was seen just once. CDR3 sequence (DNA): TGTGCCAGCAGTTCTTTCCGACAGGGAGGAATTAACTATGGCTACACCTTC. It is translated as CASSSFRQGGINYGYTF. V is TRBV6-2 or TRBV6-3 and J is TRBJ1-2, with TRBD1 identical over 7 bases. The V gene end was trimmed by 4 bases and the J gene end by 1 base; junction bases not matched to a gene: 12. The CDR3 length is 17 residues. Germline loops: CDR1 MNHEY, CDR2 SVGEGT.